These 27 T cell receptor beta chains originate from one sample sequenced in a study of tumor and adjacent non-tumor tissue in lung cancer. A modified ARM-PCR protocol with three rounds of nested PCR amplified TCRbeta. TCRdb processed the multiplex PCR reads anew with MiXCR; each CDR3 protein has one entry. The sample has more than 55,000 distinct CDR3 sequences; around two thirds are singletons. The template was RNA from unsorted bulk tissue. More than 3 cm separated this lung sample from the edge of the tumor. Sequenced: distant non-tumor lung tissue. These receptors all stem from a man between 65 and 85 years old with non-small cell lung cancer.

On this clonotype itself: It is likely a read error, because the conserved phenylalanine at the end of the CDR3 is missing. The genes are TRBV10-3 and TRBJ2-1, with D tentatively TRBD1 or TRBD2 (5 bases each). The germline CDR1 and CDR2 sequences are ENHRY and SYGVKD. V lost 5 bases and J lost 5, with 19 bases in between. The CDR3 runs to 16 residues. CDR3 DNA sequence: TGTGCCATCAGTATTACCAGCGGCAGGGAGAACAATGAGCAGTTCTTA. It yields the protein CAISITSGRENNEQFL.

The count of this clonotype is one. Sequence at one end of the junction differs from germline and may be a read error. This chain joins TRBV5-6 and TRBJ2-1; 9 nucleotides align to TRBD1. The CDR3 contains 15 residues. Germline V lookup: CDR1 SGHDT, CDR2 YYEEEE. The CDR3 bases are TGTGTCAGCAGCTTCACAGGGGGCGGCTACAATGAACAGTTCTTC. Translation gives CVSSFTGGGYNEQFF.

Details on this clonotype: With a much larger clone just one base away, this may be a read error. The CDR3 reads CSAGQGGDQSQHF. Here the CDR3 DNA reads TGCAGTGCTGGACAGGGTGGGGATCAGTCCCAGCATTTT. This chain joins TRBV20-1 and TRBJ1-5, with 8 positions matching TRBD1. The CDR3 loop spans 13 amino acids. Germline CDR1 and CDR2: DFQATT and SNEGSKA (reference sequence).

With regard to this clonotype: The conserved phenylalanine or tryptophan normally closing the CDR3 is absent here, so this likely arose from a read error. This chain links TRBV6-1 with TRBJ2-2; 14 bases agree with TRBD2. The CDR3 has 15 amino acids. Per germline, CDR1 MNHNS and CDR2 SASEGT. With 6 bases clipped from V and 7 bases from J, the junction kept 4 bases outside the gene matches. CDR3 protein: CASRVGLAGVGELFL. In DNA form, the CDR3 reads TGTGCCAGCAGAGTGGGACTAGCGGGGGTCGGGGAGCTGTTTCTT.

This clonotype was seen repeatedly, ten times or more. The rearrangement links TRBV6-5 to TRBJ1-5, with 7 bases lining up with TRBD1. Germline CDR1 and CDR2: MNHEY and SVGAGI. Germline trimming cut 10 bases from V and 4 bases from J; bases unmatched to any gene: 10. The CDR3 contains 14 residues. The CDR3 region has the DNA TGTGCCACCAGCCGAATACAGGGGAATCAGCCCCAGCATTTT. Residues: CATSRIQGNQPQHF.

Note on this clonotype: A much larger clone is a single base away; this may be a read error. The chain links TRBV12-3 or TRBV12-4 to TRBJ2-1; D remains ambiguous. CDR3 length equals 11 residues. In DNA, the CDR3 is TGTGCCAGCAGAACTTACAATGAGCAGCTCTTC. It yields the protein CASRTYNEQLF.

This chain connects TRBV4-2 to TRBJ2-7; 8 bases are a match to TRBD1. Germline loops: CDR1 LGHNA, CDR2 YNFKEQ. CDR3 length: 15 residues. Trimming removed 6 bases from V and 4 bases from J; junction bases left unmatched: 11. CDR3: CASRPRDRRQYEQYF. CDR3 nucleotides: TGTGCCAGCAGACCCCGGGACAGGCGGCAATACGAGCAGTACTTC.

This clonotype has a handful of counts. As DNA, the CDR3 is TGTGCCAGCAGGGATCCCGGGACAGGGGGTTACGAGCAGTACTTC. This gives the protein CASRDPGTGGYEQYF. V and J are TRBV6-5 and TRBJ2-7; 11 nucleotides line up with TRBD1. Losses at the gene ends were 6 bases for V and 4 bases for J; bases not matched to a gene: 8. This CDR3 has 15 amino acids. Germline V gives CDR1 MNHEY, CDR2 SVGAGI.

Points on this clonotype: A junction end diverges from the germline sequence, so it may reflect a read error. V is TRBV7-9 and J is TRBJ2-5; 11 nucleotides line up with TRBD1. CDR1 is SEHNR and CDR2 is FQNEAQ in the germline V gene (reference sequence). The CDR3 length is 15 residues. Here the CDR3 reads CASSAGQGDDETQYF. In nucleotides, the CDR3 is TGTGCCAGCAGCGCGGGACAGGGGGACGACGAGACACAGTACTTC.

To note about this clonotype: Relative to the germline gene, one junction end is altered; a read error may explain this. The chain recombines TRBV12-3 or TRBV12-4 with TRBJ1-3, with D uncertain. The CDR3 consists of 14 residues. The CDR3 here is CVTRWKGSGNTTYF. The CDR3 nucleotides read TGTGTCACCAGGTGGAAGGGATCTGGAAACACCACATATTTT.

This clonotype was picked up many times. The chain links TRBV5-4 to TRBJ2-2, with 8 bases that match TRBD2. After removal of 1 base from V and 6 bases from J, the junction contained 5 bases not matched to a gene. CDR3 length: 15 amino acids. CDR1 and CDR2 from the germline V gene are SGHNT and YYREEE (reference sequence). The CDR3 here is CASSLPGGASGELFF. The DNA of the CDR3 is TGTGCCAGCAGCTTGCCGGGGGGGGCGTCCGGGGAGCTGTTTTTT.

This clonotype was observed a handful of times. A read error may explain this, as a much larger clone is one base away. This sequence joins TRBV29-1 and TRBJ2-2; D may be TRBD1 (5 bases). Trimming removed 7 bases from V and 4 bases from J, with 10 bases in between. The CDR3 loop spans 12 amino acids. Germline CDR1 reads SQVTM; CDR2 reads ANQGSEA. The CDR3 nucleotides are TGCAGCGGCAGGGCTGCCACCGGGGAGCTGTTTTTT. Residues: CSGRAATGELFF.

This clonotype is a singleton in its sample. A junction boundary mismatches the germline segment, possibly from a read error. The chain joins TRBV11-2 to TRBJ2-1; D tentatively fits TRBD1 or TRBD2 (6 bases each). The germline CDR1 and CDR2 sequences are SGHAT and FQNNGV. This CDR3 contains 17 residues. CDR3 protein: CASSLNLGGRGYIEQFF. The CDR3 nucleotides are TGTGCCAGCAGCTTAAATCTAGGGGGGCGAGGGTACATTGAGCAGTTCTTC.

Concerning this clonotype: Its ends do not fully match the called genes, so a read error is possible. The V call is TRBV7-9, the J call TRBJ2-5, with D possibly being TRBD2 (5 bases). Germline CDR1 is SEHNR and CDR2 is FQNEAQ (reference sequence). This CDR3 region has 14 residues. CDR3: CASSLWEYQETQHF. CDR3 nucleotide sequence: TGCGCCAGCAGCTTATGGGAGTACCAAGAGACCCAGCATTTC.

Concerning this clonotype itself: This may be a read error: a much more frequent sequence differs by one nucleotide. This chain joins TRBV7-9 and TRBJ2-5; no clear D. V gave up 4 bases and J gave up 7 bases, with 16 bases separating them. In germline, CDR1 is SEHNR, CDR2 FQNEAQ (reference sequence). This CDR3 region has 14 residues. In DNA, the CDR3 is TGTGCCAGCAGCTCCCCGTCCGTTGTAGGGACCCAGTACTTC. This sequence encodes CASSSPSVVGTQYF.

Regarding this clonotype: A junction boundary mismatches the germline segment, possibly from a read error. The chain employs TRBV28 and TRBJ2-7; no clear D gene. The germline V gene encodes CDR1 MDHEN and CDR2 SYDVKM. The CDR3 has 15 residues. CDR3 loop: CASNLSRFSPYEQYF. CDR3 sequence (DNA): TGTGCCAGCAATTTATCTAGATTTTCCCCATACGAGCAGTACTTC.

This clonotype was seen a few times. The genes are TRBV6-1 and TRBJ1-4, with D hard to call. The V end lost 5 bases, the J end lost 1 base, and 14 bases lay between the germline ends. Per the germline V gene, CDR1 is MNHNS and CDR2 is SASEGT. The CDR3 runs to 16 residues. Here the CDR3 reads CASSPLASRTNEKLFF. CDR3 in DNA: TGTGCCAGCAGTCCGTTGGCTAGTCGAACTAATGAAAAACTGTTTTTT.

The chain carries TRBV12-3 or TRBV12-4 and TRBJ1-5; D gene ambiguous. The CDR3 consists of 13 residues. Trimming stripped 10 bases from V and 5 bases from J, with 15 bases between. CDR3 sequence: CANRNREHQPQHF. The CDR3 DNA reads TGTGCCAACCGAAACCGAGAGCATCAGCCCCAGCATTTT.

For this clonotype: One end of the junction varies from germline; a read error may be responsible. DNA of the CDR3: TGTGTCAGCAGCTTGGGGGCAAGACAGATGAACACTGAAGCTTTCTTT. Its translation: CVSSLGARQMNTEAFF. The V gene is TRBV5-5, the J gene TRBJ1-1; a weak D match, TRBD1 (6 bases). This CDR3 has 16 amino acids. Germline V gene sequence: CDR1 SGHKS, CDR2 YYEKEE (reference sequence).

This clonotype is a singleton in its sample. This CDR3 fails to terminate in the conserved phenylalanine or tryptophan, so it likely reflects a read error. The chain uses TRBV11-3 and TRBJ2-4; D is ambiguous. The germline V gene has CDR1 SGHNT and CDR2 YENEEA. The CDR3 sequence is 16 residues long. The CDR3 region has the DNA TGTGCCACCAGCGATAACGAGGAGCTAGCCAAAAACATTCAGTACTTA. Its translation is CATSDNEELAKNIQYL.

This clonotype has just one count. The final CDR3 position lacks the conserved phenylalanine or tryptophan, pointing to a likely read error. This chain links TRBV11-3 with TRBJ2-2; 7 nucleotides align to TRBD1. There are 18 residues in the CDR3. Germline values: CDR1 SGHNT, CDR2 YENEEA. As DNA, the CDR3 is TGTGCCAGGAGCTCCAACTTCAGACAGGGCGCACACACCGGGGAGCTGTTTATT. It specifies CARSSNFRQGAHTGELFI.

To note about this clonotype: A read error may account for a junction end that differs from germline. This chain links TRBV4-2 with TRBJ2-1; D gene ambiguous. The CDR3 has 16 residues. The germline V gene encodes CDR1 LGHNA and CDR2 YNFKEQ. CDR3 residues: CARSQDGLVGSDEQFF. CDR3 nucleotides: TGTGCCAGGAGCCAAGATGGCCTAGTGGGAAGCGATGAGCAGTTCTTC.

This clonotype has more than one count but fewer than ten. V and J are TRBV28 and TRBJ2-3; TRBD2 matches at 15 bases. V lost 6 bases and J lost 1; bases outside the gene matches: 2. The CDR3 contains 16 residues. Germline V gives CDR1 MDHEN, CDR2 SYDVKM. CDR3 coding DNA: TGTGCCAGCAGGGGACTAGCGGGGGGACGCACAGATACGCAGTATTTT. It codes for CASRGLAGGRTDTQYF.

Notes on this clonotype: Because it lacks the conserved phenylalanine or tryptophan at the end, this CDR3 is likely a read error. This chain links TRBV4-1 with TRBJ2-5, with D unresolved. The CDR3 totals 11 residues. The germline V gene has CDR1 MGHRA and CDR2 YSYEKL. The CDR3 is CASSKGETQYY. As DNA, the CDR3 is TGCGCTAGCAGCAAAGGGGAGACCCAGTACTAC.

This clonotype was seen more than once but under ten times. Relative to the germline gene, one junction end is altered; a read error may explain this. This chain connects TRBV11-1 to TRBJ2-5; the D gene is possibly TRBD2 (5 bases). This CDR3 comprises 14 residues. CDR1 and CDR2 (germline): SGHAT, FQDESV (reference sequence). The CDR3 bases are TGTGCCAGCACTCGGGGTGATCCACGAGAGACCCAGAACTTC. Encoded protein: CASTRGDPRETQNF.

The chain combines TRBV4-1 with TRBJ1-3, with D hard to call. Trimming removed 3 bases at V and 0 bases at J, with 15 bases between. This CDR3 is built from 17 residues. CDR1 is MGHRA, CDR2 YSYEKL, per germline. CDR3 sequence (DNA): TGCGCCAGCAGCCAGTTTCAGATTTTGTCCTCTGGAAACACCATATATTTT. It yields the protein CASSQFQILSSGNTIYF.

Concerning this clonotype: One end of the junction varies from germline; a read error may be responsible. J is TRBJ2-5 and V is TRBV5-5; no definite D call. There are 14 residues in the CDR3. The V gene's germline CDR1 is SGHKS and CDR2 YYEKEE (reference sequence). The CDR3 here is CPSSLITNRETQYF. The DNA for the CDR3 is TGTCCCAGCAGCTTGATAACTAACCGGGAGACCCAGTACTTC.